A single sample gave rise to the 16 T cell receptor beta chains below, sequenced in a study of radiation and T cells in renal cell carcinoma. Measured with immunoSEQ multiplex PCR; TCRdb has only the in-frame clones, and not every one. In the table there are under 150,000 clones, roughly four fifths of which are singletons. Stated time point: blood 2 weeks post-SBRT. Stated treatment: 15 Gy SBRT to primary tumor, nephrectomy 4 weeks later. The sequences come from blood, collected from a patient whose treatment included radiotherapy and nephrectomy. The receptors originated from a woman aged 55-70 years with renal cell carcinoma.

The CDR3 here is CASSPTGANTEAFF. The CDR3 DNA follows: TGTGCCAGCTCACCAACGGGGGCGAACACTGAAGCTTTCTTT. V usage is TRBV18 and J usage is TRBJ1-1; TRBD1 might be the D (6 bases). Trimming left V 2 bases short and J 1 base short, with 8 bases between. This CDR3 comprises 14 residues. Per germline, CDR1 KGHSH and CDR2 LQKENI.

V usage is TRBV2 and J usage is TRBJ1-6; D may be TRBD1 (6 bases). The CDR3 has 16 amino acids. The germline V and J ends were trimmed by 2 bases and 5 bases, with 13 bases remaining between them. Germline-derived CDR1 and CDR2 are SNHLY and FYNNEI. CDR3 nucleotide sequence: TGTGCCAGCAGTGAAAGGGCCCCAGGGGATAATTCACCCCTCCACTTT. This codes for CASSERAPGDNSPLHF.

The V gene is TRBV7-9, the J gene TRBJ1-4, with D perhaps TRBD1 (5 bases). V gave up 2 bases and J gave up 5 bases, with 12 bases separating them. The CDR3 spans 15 residues. The germline V gene has CDR1 SEHNR and CDR2 FQNEAQ (reference sequence). CDR3 sequence reads: CASSLLAGQNEKLFF. The DNA of the CDR3 is TGTGCCAGCAGCTTATTGGCAGGGCAAAATGAAAAACTGTTTTTT.

This chain connects TRBV7-9 to TRBJ2-1, with 13 bases that match TRBD2. The germline CDR1 and CDR2 sequences are SEHNR and FQNEAQ (reference sequence). V gave up 5 bases and J gave up 3 bases; unmatched junction bases: 10. CDR3 length: 18 amino acids. The CDR3 DNA reads TGTGCCAGCAGCGTGACGACTAGCGGGAGGACCCACTACAATGAGCAGTTCTTC. It translates to CASSVTTSGRTHYNEQFF. The entire variable domain, with the rest obtained from reference TRBV7-9 and TRBJ2-1, is as follows: DTGVSQNPRHKITKRGQNVTFRCDPISEHNRLYWYRQTLGQGPEFLTYFQNEAQLEKSRLLSDRFSAERPKGSFSTLEIQRTEQGDSAMYLCASSVTTSGRTHYNEQFFGPGTRLTVL.

V gene TRBV27 combines with J gene TRBJ2-7; possible D gene TRBD2, 5 bases. V lost 4 bases, J lost 7 bases, and 11 bases lay in between. CDR3 length equals 12 residues. Germline V gene data show CDR1 as MNHEY and CDR2 as SMNVEV (reference sequence). CDR3 in amino acids: CASSSTRGEQYF. CDR3 nucleotide sequence: TGTGCCAGCAGTTCGACCCGCGGGGAGCAGTACTTC.

The genes are TRBV29-1 and TRBJ1-2; TRBD1 might be the D (5 bases). The CDR3 contains 11 residues. Trimming took 6 bases from V and 4 from J, leaving 9 bases between them. CDR1 SQVTM and CDR2 ANQGSEA come from the germline V gene. The chain's CDR3 is CSVGHRYGYTF. The CDR3 nucleotides are TGCAGCGTAGGACATCGCTATGGCTACACCTTC.

This sequence joins TRBV30 and TRBJ1-2; no definite D call. Trimming pared 2 bases from V and 7 bases from J, leaving 8 bases between. CDR1 and CDR2 from the germline V gene are GTSNPN and SVGIG (reference sequence). This CDR3 comprises 11 residues. CDR3 sequence reads: CAWSQAGGYTF. CDR3 nucleotides: TGTGCCTGGAGTCAGGCGGGTGGCTACACCTTC.

This clone occurred a few times. The chain couples TRBV19 to TRBJ1-4, with 9 bases that match TRBD1. Germline assignment: CDR1 LNHDA and CDR2 SQIVND (reference sequence). The CDR3 consists of 14 residues. The ends lost 3 bases at V and 8 bases at J; junction bases unmatched: 4. The CDR3 sequence is CASSMRTGVEKLFF. CDR3 sequence (DNA): TGTGCCAGTAGTATGAGGACAGGGGTGGAAAAACTGTTTTTT.

The chain has TRBV5-5 and TRBJ1-5; the D gene is possibly TRBD1 (5 bases). The CDR3 runs 14 residues. Trimming removed 5 bases from V and 0 bases from J, with 9 bases in between. Germline V gives CDR1 SGHKS, CDR2 YYEKEE (reference sequence). CDR3 amino acids: CASSEGYSNQPQHF. CDR3 bases: TGTGCCAGCAGTGAGGGGTATAGCAATCAGCCCCAGCATTTT.

The chain couples TRBV7-6 to TRBJ2-7; TRBD2 aligns across 13 bases. CDR3 size: 16 residues. CDR1 and CDR2 from the germline V gene are SGHVS and FNYEAQ. J was trimmed by 2 bases and V by 5 bases; bases with no gene match: 6. The CDR3 loop reads CASSPGLAGAPYEQYF. Written as DNA, the CDR3 is TGTGCCAGCAGCCCCGGACTAGCGGGGGCCCCCTACGAGCAGTACTTC.

The V and J genes are TRBV5-8 and TRBJ1-2; TRBD1 matches at 7 bases. CDR1 is SGHTS, CDR2 YDEGEE, per germline. The trim removed 5 bases at V and 4 bases at J, leaving 11 bases unmatched. The CDR3 covers 15 residues. DNA for the CDR3: TGTGCCAGCAGACAAGACAGGGCCCTAAGCTATGGCTACACCTTC. Translated: CASRQDRALSYGYTF.

The rearrangement joins TRBV14 to TRBJ2-3; the D is unclear. This CDR3 has 14 residues. Germline V lookup: CDR1 SGHDN, CDR2 FVKESK. The ends were cut back, 4 bases at V and 2 bases at J, with 10 bases in the middle. The CDR3 sequence: CASSPTGLTDTQYF. The CDR3 bases are TGTGCCAGCAGCCCTACGGGTCTCACAGATACGCAGTATTTT.

This chain uses TRBV30 with TRBJ2-7, with D unclear. The CDR3 covers 11 residues. V dropped 4 bases and J dropped 7 bases, with 11 bases sitting between them. Germline assignment: CDR1 GTSNPN and CDR2 SVGIG (reference sequence). As DNA, the CDR3 is TGTGCCTGGACCCTCCGAAGGGAGCAGTACTTC. Protein: CAWTLRREQYF. Using reference TRBV30 and TRBJ2-7 for the parts outside the CDR3, the full variable domain is SQTIHQWPATLVQPVGSPLSLECTVEGTSNPNLYWYRQAAGRGLQLLFYSVGIGQISSEVPQNLSASRPQDRQFILSSKKLLLSDSGFYLCAWTLRREQYFGPGTRLTVT.

There are a few counts of this clone. In DNA form, the CDR3 reads TGTGCCAGTAGTATAGATCGAGGGAGGGCGGCCTACGAGCAGTACTTC. Protein sequence: CASSIDRGRAAYEQYF. This chain uses TRBV19 with TRBJ2-7, with 7 positions matching TRBD2. Looked up from germline, CDR1 is LNHDA and CDR2 is SQIVND (reference sequence). The V gene end was trimmed by 0 bases and the J gene end by 2 bases; junction bases not matched to a gene: 7. This CDR3 spans 16 amino acids.

This chain joins TRBV6-5 and TRBJ2-2; D is unresolved. The CDR3 contains 15 residues. Trimming removed 2 bases from V and 1 base from J, with 8 bases in between. Germline assignment: CDR1 MNHEY and CDR2 SVGAGI. CDR3 amino acids: CASSYGQRNTGELFF. CDR3 DNA: TGTGCCAGCAGTTACGGGCAGCGGAACACCGGGGAGCTGTTTTTT.

This clone was detected once. This chain links TRBV9 with TRBJ2-2, with D maybe TRBD1 (6 bases). Looked up from germline, CDR1 is SGDLS and CDR2 is YYNGEE. The CDR3 extends over 16 amino acids. The V gene lost 0 bases and the J gene lost 7 bases, with 16 bases spanning the gap. The chain's CDR3 is CASSVVDSKQGGELFF. CDR3 coding DNA: TGTGCCAGCAGCGTAGTAGACTCAAAACAGGGCGGGGAGCTGTTTTTT.